This TCR beta chain is drawn from a study of blood T cell repertoires in COVID-19. TCRdb keeps only in-frame clones here, not all; method: immunoSEQ multiplex PCR. The sample contains around 94,000 clones, over 80% of which appear only once. The receptor's source is a man aged 50 to 60 with acute or convalescent COVID-19. The sequenced sample was peripheral blood.

This CDR3 is CASSKISGRSNEQFF. CDR3 nucleotide sequence: TGCGCCAGCAGCAAGATTAGCGGGAGGTCAAATGAGCAGTTCTTC. The chain has TRBV5-1 and TRBJ2-1; TRBD2 aligns across 10 bases. Per germline, CDR1 SGHRS and CDR2 YFSETQ. The CDR3 is made up of 15 amino acids. V was pared by 4 bases and J by 7 bases, with 8 bases of the junction left unmatched.